This T cell receptor beta chain was profiled in a study of Ad26.COV2.S vaccination and SARS-CoV-2 variants. Study findings and constraints: The analyses of TCR breadth and depth may have understated the size of total T cell responses.

Sequencing was performed with immunoSEQ multiplex PCR; in TCRdb, only in-frame clones are kept and a portion is missing. This table has some 500,000 clones, roughly 89% appearing once. Stated treatment: roughly 18 received Ad26.COV2.S at low or high dose, single or two shots; five or six received placebo; per-sample allocation not given. Specimens were obtained on day 63 following the first vaccine or placebo injection. Points on this clone: The antigen is not known.

Trimming left V 3 bases short and J 4 bases short, with 5 bases between. The CDR3 extends over 12 amino acids. Germline loops: CDR1 SGHVS, CDR2 FNYEAQ. The sample here was peripheral blood, taken in a trial of Ad26.COV2.S vaccine versus placebo. J is TRBJ2-3 and V is TRBV7-6; D unresolved. The TCR was taken from a person aged 18-60 years who received the Ad26.COV2.S COVID-19 vaccine or a placebo. Here the CDR3 DNA reads TGTGCCAGCAGCTTGCGTTCAGATACGCAGTATTTT. The encoded protein is CASSLRSDTQYF.